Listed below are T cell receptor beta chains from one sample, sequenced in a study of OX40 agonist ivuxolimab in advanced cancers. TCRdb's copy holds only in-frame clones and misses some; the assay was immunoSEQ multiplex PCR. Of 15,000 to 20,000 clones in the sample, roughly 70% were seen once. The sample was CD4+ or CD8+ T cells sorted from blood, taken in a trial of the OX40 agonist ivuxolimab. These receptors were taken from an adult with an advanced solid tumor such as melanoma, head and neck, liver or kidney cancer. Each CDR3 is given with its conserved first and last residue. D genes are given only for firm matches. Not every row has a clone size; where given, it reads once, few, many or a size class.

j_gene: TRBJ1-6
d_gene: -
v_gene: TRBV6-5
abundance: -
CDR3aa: CASSSGRGGSPLHF
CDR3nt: TGTGCCAGCAGTTCGGGCAGGGGCGGCTCACCCCTCCACTTT

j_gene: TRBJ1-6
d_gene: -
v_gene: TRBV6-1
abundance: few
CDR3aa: CAGNRGDGSPLHF
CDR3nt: TGTGCCGGAAACCGGGGTGATGGTTCACCCCTCCACTTT

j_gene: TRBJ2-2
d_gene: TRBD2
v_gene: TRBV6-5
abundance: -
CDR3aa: CATLPREVGGELFF
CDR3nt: TGTGCCACCTTACCCCGGGAGGTTGGCGGGGAGCTGTTTTTT

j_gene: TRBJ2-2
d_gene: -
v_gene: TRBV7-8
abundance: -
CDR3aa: CASSLTWLGPATGELFF
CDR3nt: TGTGCCAGCAGTCTCACGTGGCTTGGCCCGGCCACCGGGGAGCTGTTTTTT

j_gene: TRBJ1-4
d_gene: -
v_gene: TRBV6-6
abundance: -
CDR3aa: CASSWTTTNEKLFF
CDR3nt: TGTGCCAGCAGTTGGACTACAACTAATGAAAAACTGTTTTTT

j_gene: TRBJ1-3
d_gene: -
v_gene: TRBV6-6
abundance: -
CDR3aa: CASSLQGDGNTIYF
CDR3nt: TGTGCCAGCAGTCTACAGGGTGATGGAAACACCATATATTTT

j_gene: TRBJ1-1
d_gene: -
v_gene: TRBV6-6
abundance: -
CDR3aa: CASSYQEFQTEAFF
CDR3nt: TGTGCCAGCAGTTACCAGGAGTTTCAGACTGAAGCTTTCTTT

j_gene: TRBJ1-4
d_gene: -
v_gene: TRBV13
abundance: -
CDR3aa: CASSLVREEGEKLFF
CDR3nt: TGTGCCAGCAGCTTAGTGAGGGAAGAGGGCGAAAAACTGTTTTTT

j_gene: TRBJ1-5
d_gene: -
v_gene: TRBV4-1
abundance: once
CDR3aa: CASSQEESQPQHF
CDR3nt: TGCGCCAGCAGCCAAGAGGAGAGTCAGCCCCAGCATTTT

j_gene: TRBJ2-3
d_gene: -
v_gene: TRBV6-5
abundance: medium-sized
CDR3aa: CASGVEGHTDTQYF
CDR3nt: TGTGCCAGCGGCGTGGAGGGCCACACAGATACGCAGTATTTT

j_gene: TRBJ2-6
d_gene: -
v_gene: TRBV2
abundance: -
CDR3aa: CASSAGGESGANVLTF
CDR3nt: TGTGCCAGCAGTGCGGGCGGGGAGTCAGGGGCCAACGTCCTGACTTTC

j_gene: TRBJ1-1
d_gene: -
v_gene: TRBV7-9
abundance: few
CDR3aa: CASSPPNMNTEAFF
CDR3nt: TGTGCCAGCAGCCCACCTAACATGAACACTGAAGCTTTCTTT

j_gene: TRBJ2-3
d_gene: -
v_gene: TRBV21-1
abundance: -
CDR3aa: CASSVGYPFVMQDTQYF
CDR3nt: TGTGCCAGCAGCGTGGGATATCCCTTTGTCATGCAAGATACGCAGTATTTT

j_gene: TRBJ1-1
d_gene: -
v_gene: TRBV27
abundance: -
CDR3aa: CASSFGRDLEAFF
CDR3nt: TGTGCCAGCAGTTTCGGCAGGGACCTTGAAGCTTTCTTT

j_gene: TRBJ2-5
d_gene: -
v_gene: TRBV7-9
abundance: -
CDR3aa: CASSLGVPGEQYF
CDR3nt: TGTGCCAGCAGCTTAGGGGTCCCGGGAGAGCAGTACTTC

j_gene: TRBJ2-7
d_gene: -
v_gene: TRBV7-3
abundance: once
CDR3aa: CASSPGQGHEQYF
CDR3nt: TGTGCCAGCAGCCCAGGGCAGGGGCACGAGCAGTACTTC

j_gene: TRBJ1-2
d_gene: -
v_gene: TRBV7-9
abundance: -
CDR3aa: CASSSSGNYGYTF
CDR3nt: TGTGCCAGCAGCTCCTCAGGGAACTATGGCTACACCTTC

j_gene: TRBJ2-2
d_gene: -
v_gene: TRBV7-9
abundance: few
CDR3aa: CASSLLSANTGELFF
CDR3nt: TGTGCCAGCAGCTTGCTCTCCGCGAACACCGGGGAGCTGTTTTTT

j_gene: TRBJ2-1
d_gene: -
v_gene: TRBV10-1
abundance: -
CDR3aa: CASSDVQNEQFF
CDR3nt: TGCGCCAGCAGTGATGTTCAGAATGAGCAGTTCTTC

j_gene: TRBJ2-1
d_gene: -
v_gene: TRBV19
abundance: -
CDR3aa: CASTLSGQPSSNEQFF
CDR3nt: TGTGCCAGTACTCTATCAGGACAGCCCTCTAGCAATGAGCAGTTCTTC

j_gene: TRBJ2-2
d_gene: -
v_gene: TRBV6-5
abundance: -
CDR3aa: CASSSGQNTGELFF
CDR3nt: TGTGCCAGCAGTTCGGGACAAAACACCGGGGAGCTGTTTTTT

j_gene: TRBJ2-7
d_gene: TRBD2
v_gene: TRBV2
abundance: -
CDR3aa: CASSVGLAGESYEQYF
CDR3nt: TGTGCCAGCAGTGTGGGACTAGCGGGAGAGTCCTACGAGCAGTACTTC

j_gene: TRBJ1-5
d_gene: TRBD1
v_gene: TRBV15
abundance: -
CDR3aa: CATSSGTGVQPQHF
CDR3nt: TGTGCCACCAGCAGCGGGACAGGGGTTCAGCCCCAGCATTTT

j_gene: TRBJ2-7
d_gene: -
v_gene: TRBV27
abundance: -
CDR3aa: CASSPLGYEQYF
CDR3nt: TGTGCCAGCAGTCCCCTGGGCTACGAGCAGTACTTC

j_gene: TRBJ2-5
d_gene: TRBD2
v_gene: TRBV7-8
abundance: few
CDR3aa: CASSLVSRAGGHF
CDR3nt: TGTGCCAGCAGCTTAGTATCTAGGGCGGGGGGCCACTTC

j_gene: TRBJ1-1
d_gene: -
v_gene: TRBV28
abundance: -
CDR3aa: CASSLPAELNTEAFF
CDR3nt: TGTGCCAGCAGTCTCCCGGCAGAGCTGAACACTGAAGCTTTCTTT

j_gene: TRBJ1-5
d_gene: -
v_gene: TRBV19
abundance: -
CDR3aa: CASSTDSNQPQHF
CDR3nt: TGTGCCAGTAGTACAGACAGCAATCAGCCCCAGCATTTT

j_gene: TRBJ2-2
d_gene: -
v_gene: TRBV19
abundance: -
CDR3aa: CASLQNTGELFF
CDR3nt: TGTGCCAGTCTGCAGAACACCGGGGAGCTGTTTTTT

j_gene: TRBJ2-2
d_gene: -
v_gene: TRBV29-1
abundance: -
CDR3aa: CSVADTGELFF
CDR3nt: TGCAGCGTTGCGGACACCGGGGAGCTGTTTTTT

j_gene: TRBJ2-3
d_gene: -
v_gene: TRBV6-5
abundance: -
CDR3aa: CASNSLTDTQYF
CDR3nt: TGTGCCAGCAACAGTCTCACAGATACGCAGTATTTT

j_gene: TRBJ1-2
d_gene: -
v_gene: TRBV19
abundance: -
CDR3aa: CASTLREELYGYTF
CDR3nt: TGTGCCAGTACCCTCCGGGAGGAACTCTATGGCTACACCTTC

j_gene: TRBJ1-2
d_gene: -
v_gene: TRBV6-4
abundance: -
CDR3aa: CASSYGGEGYTF
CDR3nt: TGTGCCAGCAGTTACGGGGGGGAGGGCTACACCTTC

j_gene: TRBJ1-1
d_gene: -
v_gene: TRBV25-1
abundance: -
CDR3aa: CASSESPSGSEAFF
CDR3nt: TGTGCCAGCAGTGAATCCCCCTCCGGTTCGGAAGCTTTCTTT

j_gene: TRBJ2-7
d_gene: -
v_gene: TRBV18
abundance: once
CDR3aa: CASSQSRGGRPLSYEQYF
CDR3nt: TGTGCCAGCTCACAAAGCAGGGGGGGACGTCCCCTCTCCTACGAGCAGTACTTC

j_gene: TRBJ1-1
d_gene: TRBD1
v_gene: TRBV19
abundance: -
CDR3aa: CASSIGTGNTEAFF
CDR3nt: TGTGCCAGTAGTATCGGGACAGGGAACACTGAAGCTTTCTTT

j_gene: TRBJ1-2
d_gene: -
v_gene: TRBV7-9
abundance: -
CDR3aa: CASSFGTITAYGYTF
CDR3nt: TGTGCCAGCAGCTTTGGGACTATTACGGCCTATGGCTACACCTTC

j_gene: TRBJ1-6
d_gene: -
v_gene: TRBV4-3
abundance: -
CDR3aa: CASSQDPRGSSYNSPLHF
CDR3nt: TGCGCCAGCAGCCAAGACCCCAGGGGCTCTAGCTATAATTCACCCCTCCACTTT

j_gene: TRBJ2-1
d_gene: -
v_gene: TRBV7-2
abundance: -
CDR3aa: CASTKEGQNEQFF
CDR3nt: TGTGCCAGCACTAAGGAGGGCCAGAATGAGCAGTTCTTC

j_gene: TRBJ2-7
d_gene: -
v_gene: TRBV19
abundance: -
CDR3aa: CASRPEGSSYEQYF
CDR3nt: TGTGCCAGTAGGCCCGAGGGGAGCTCCTACGAGCAGTACTTC

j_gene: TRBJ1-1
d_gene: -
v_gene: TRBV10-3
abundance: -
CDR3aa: CAISELGVGTEAFF
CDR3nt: TGTGCCATCAGTGAGCTTGGGGTAGGCACTGAAGCTTTCTTT

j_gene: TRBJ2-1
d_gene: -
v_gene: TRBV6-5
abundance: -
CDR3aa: CASSYSSYNEQFF
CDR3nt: TGTGCCAGCAGCTACAGCTCCTACAATGAGCAGTTCTTC

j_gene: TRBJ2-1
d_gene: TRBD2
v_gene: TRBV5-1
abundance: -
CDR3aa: CASSPGPSGSLDEQFF
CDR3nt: TGCGCCAGCAGCCCCGGGCCCAGCGGGAGTTTGGATGAGCAGTTCTTC